This T cell receptor beta chain was retrieved from a study of high-grade serous ovarian cancer treatment subgroups. The trim removed 4 bases at V and 7 bases at J, leaving 20 bases unmatched. The CDR3 has 18 amino acids. Per the germline V gene, CDR1 is SGHRS and CDR2 is YFSETQ. The tumor samples were collected prior to definitive surgery or chemotherapy. The assay was immunoSEQ multiplex PCR, and TCRdb's table has in-frame clones only and misses some. The profile shows 6,500 to 7,000 clones, 60% to 80% of them singletons. This TCR was recovered from a human donor with high-grade serous ovarian cancer. V is TRBV5-1 and J is TRBJ2-7; 10 bases line up with TRBD2. The specimen was tumor tissue. The CDR3: CASSPISGGPGRSREQYF. CDR3 nucleotides: TGCGCCAGCAGCCCCATTAGCGGGGGGCCCGGTCGGTCACGGGAGCAGTACTTC.